These T cell receptor beta chains were read from a single sample in a study of blood T cell repertoires in COVID-19. TCRdb's copy holds only in-frame clones and misses some; the assay was immunoSEQ multiplex PCR. The sample holds about 200,000 clones; 84% are singletons and the top ten take less than 20%. Sequenced: peripheral blood. These receptors all come from a human donor in a cohort sampled during active COVID-19. The CDR3 runs from the conserved cysteine through the conserved F or W. D genes are given only for firm matches. Not all rows give a size; the values are once, few, many and, for expanded clones, a class.

>TRBV5-6|14|.|TRBJ1-4|few
CASSLRTRNEKLFF
TGTGCCAGCAGCTTACGGACAAGAAATGAAAAACTGTTTTTT
>TRBV6-6|14|.|TRBJ1-4|few
CASSYGRTNEKLFF
TGTGCCAGCAGTTACGGCAGAACTAATGAAAAACTGTTTTTT
>TRBV13|15|TRBD1|TRBJ1-2|.
CASSTGDRGPYGYTF
TGTGCCAGCAGCACCGGGGACAGGGGACCCTATGGCTACACCTTC
>TRBV3-1/TRBV3-2|13|TRBD2|TRBJ2-4|.
CASSQSGANIQYF
TGTGCCAGCAGCCAAAGCGGGGCAAACATTCAGTACTTC
>TRBV7-2|15|.|TRBJ2-5|.
CASSQQGYGSETQYF
TGTGCCAGCAGCCAGCAGGGCTACGGATCAGAGACCCAGTACTTC
>TRBV6-2/TRBV6-3|19|.|TRBJ2-3|.
CASSSPYGGRGSSTDTQYF
TGTGCCAGCAGTTCCCCATATGGAGGGAGAGGGTCTAGCACAGATACGCAGTATTTT
>TRBV21-1|14|.|TRBJ2-7|.
CASKGEKGAYEQYF
TGTGCCAGCAAAGGGGAAAAGGGTGCCTACGAGCAGTACTTC
>TRBV21-1|12|.|TRBJ2-7|.
CASSLPFSEQYF
TGTGCCAGCAGCTTGCCCTTTAGCGAGCAGTACTTC
>TRBV2|14|TRBD1|TRBJ2-7|.
CASSTGQVTYEQYF
TGTGCCAGCAGTACAGGACAGGTCACCTACGAGCAGTACTTC
>TRBV9|15|TRBD1|TRBJ2-2|.
CASSGTGGLGGELFF
TGTGCCAGCAGCGGGACAGGGGGCCTCGGCGGGGAGCTGTTTTTT
>TRBV19|13|.|TRBJ2-3|.
CASSVQGTDTQYF
TGTGCCAGTAGTGTCCAGGGCACAGATACGCAGTATTTT
>TRBV6-1|17|.|TRBJ1-6|.
CASSEARASSYNSPLHF
TGTGCCAGCAGTGAAGCGCGAGCAAGCTCCTATAATTCACCCCTCCACTTT
>TRBV19|12|.|TRBJ1-2|.
CASSIGRGGYTF
TGTGCCAGTAGTATCGGTCGAGGAGGCTACACCTTC
>TRBV6-5|14|.|TRBJ2-7|.
CASTSIIGSYEQYF
TGTGCCAGCACTTCAATCATCGGCTCCTACGAGCAGTACTTC
>TRBV19|17|TRBD2|TRBJ2-1|.
CASSATGLAPLYNEQFF
TGTGCCAGTAGTGCCACGGGACTAGCTCCTCTGTACAATGAGCAGTTCTTC
>TRBV30|14|TRBD1|TRBJ2-5|.
CAWRSTGIQETQYF
TGTGCCTGGAGGTCGACAGGGATCCAAGAGACCCAGTACTTC
>TRBV23-1|16|.|TRBJ1-2|.
CASSQAPQRANYGYTF
TGCGCCAGCAGTCAGGCTCCGCAGCGAGCTAACTATGGCTACACCTTC
>TRBV10-3|13|.|TRBJ2-7|.
CASSGTDGSEQYF
TGTGCCAGCTCCGGGACAGACGGGAGCGAGCAGTACTTC
>TRBV5-1|16|TRBD2|TRBJ2-5|.
CASSFRFPTSAETQYF
TGCGCCAGCAGCTTCCGCTTTCCGACTAGCGCGGAGACCCAGTACTTC
>TRBV29-1|13|TRBD1|TRBJ2-1|.
CSVGQGSYNEQFF
TGCAGCGTCGGACAGGGGTCCTACAATGAGCAGTTCTTC
>TRBV3-1/TRBV3-2|19|TRBD1|TRBJ1-2|.
CASSQTQGARLKANYGYTF
TGTGCCAGCAGCCAAACACAGGGGGCGCGTTTAAAGGCTAACTATGGCTACACCTTC
>TRBV19|16|TRBD2|TRBJ2-5|.
CASSTGLAGGRETQYF
TGTGCCAGTAGTACGGGACTAGCGGGAGGTCGAGAGACCCAGTACTTC
>TRBV7-9|16|TRBD1|TRBJ2-7|.
CASSLVADRGAYEQYF
TGTGCCAGCAGCTTAGTAGCGGACAGGGGGGCGTACGAGCAGTACTTC